This T cell receptor (beta chain) was captured by sequencing in a study of fetal regulatory T cell absence and autoimmunity. As for the study in general: IPEX patients had exocrine pancreas autoimmunity without clinical diabetes. Overall study findings and caveats: Pancreas TCRs were oligoclonally enriched versus cord blood, some clones over 85-fold.

This was a survey-level run. Method: immunoSEQ multiplex PCR; TCRdb's copy keeps in-frame clones and lacks some. This table holds about 95,000 clones, 72% found once. CDR1 is MGHDK and CDR2 is SYGVNS in the germline V gene. With V trimmed by 0 bases and J by 9 bases, 9 bases remained unmatched. The CDR3 is 17 residues long. There are a few counts of this clone. Its target is unknown. What was sequenced was pancreas tissue. V is TRBV25-1 and J is TRBJ1-6; the match to TRBD1 covers 9 bases. This TCR was sampled from a male donor with IPEX syndrome. CDR3 protein: CASSEYFPGQGSSPLHF. Written as DNA, the CDR3 is TGTGCCAGCAGTGAATATTTCCCGGGACAGGGAAGTTCACCCCTCCACTTT.